This T cell receptor (beta chain) stems from a study of shared clonotypes between healthy human individuals. Points from the study as a whole: How much donors shared clonotypes was expected to be affected by sequencing depth.

The CDR3 extends over 16 amino acids. V lost 2 bases and J 4 bases, leaving 18 bases between the germline ends. Per germline, CDR1 WSHSY and CDR2 SAAADI. This clone was detected many times. What it binds is not known. Some clones are missing from TCRdb's copy, which holds only in-frame ones; the method was immunoSEQ multiplex PCR. Counted here are 85,000 to 100,000 clones, over 60% occurring once; the ten biggest clones make up about half. The sample consisted of memory CD8+ T cells sorted from blood. Subset denoted: CD45RO+ cells pooled with CCR7-negative TemRA cells. The receptor's source is a man aged 30-40 years in good health. The chain combines TRBV10-2 with TRBJ2-7, with D maybe TRBD2 (5 bases). For the CDR3, the DNA is TGCGCCAGCAGTGAGAATAATCTAGCTTTAGCTTACGAGCAGTACTTC. Its translation: CASSENNLALAYEQYF.